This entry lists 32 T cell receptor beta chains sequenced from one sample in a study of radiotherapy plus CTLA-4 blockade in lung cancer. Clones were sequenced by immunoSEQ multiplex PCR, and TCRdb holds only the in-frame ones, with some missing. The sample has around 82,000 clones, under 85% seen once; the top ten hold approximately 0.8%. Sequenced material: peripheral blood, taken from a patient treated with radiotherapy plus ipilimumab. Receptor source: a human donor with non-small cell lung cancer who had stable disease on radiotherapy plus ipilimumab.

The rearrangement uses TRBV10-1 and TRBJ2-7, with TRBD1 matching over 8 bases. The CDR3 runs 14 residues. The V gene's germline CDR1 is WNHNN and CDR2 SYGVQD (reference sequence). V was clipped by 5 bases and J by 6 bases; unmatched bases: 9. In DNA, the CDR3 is TGCGCCAGCAGTTCCTCCAGGGGGCAGGTCGAGCAGTACTTC. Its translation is CASSSSRGQVEQYF.

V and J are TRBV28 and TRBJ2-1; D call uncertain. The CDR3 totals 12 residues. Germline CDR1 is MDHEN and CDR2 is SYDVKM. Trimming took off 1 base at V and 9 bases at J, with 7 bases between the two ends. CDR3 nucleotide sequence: TGTGCCAGCAGTTTATCCCATGCTGAGCAGTTCTTC. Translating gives CASSLSHAEQFF. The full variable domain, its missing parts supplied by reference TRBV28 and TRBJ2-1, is DVKVTQSSRYLVKRTGEKVFLECVQDMDHENMFWYRQDPGLGLRLIYFSYDVKMKEKGDIPEGYSVSREKKERFSLILESASTNQTSMYLCASSLSHAEQFFGPGTRLTVL.

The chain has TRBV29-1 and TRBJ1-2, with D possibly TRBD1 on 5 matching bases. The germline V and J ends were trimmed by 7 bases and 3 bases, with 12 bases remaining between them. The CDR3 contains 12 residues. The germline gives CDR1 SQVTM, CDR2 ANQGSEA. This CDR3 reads CSGQGDDYGYTF. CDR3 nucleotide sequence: TGCAGCGGTCAGGGAGACGACTATGGCTACACCTTC.

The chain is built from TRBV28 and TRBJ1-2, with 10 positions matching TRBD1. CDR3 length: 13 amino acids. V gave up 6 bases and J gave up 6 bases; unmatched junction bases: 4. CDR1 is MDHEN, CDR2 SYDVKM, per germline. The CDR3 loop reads CASRWTGGNGYTF. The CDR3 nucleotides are TGTGCCAGCAGGTGGACAGGGGGAAATGGCTACACCTTC.

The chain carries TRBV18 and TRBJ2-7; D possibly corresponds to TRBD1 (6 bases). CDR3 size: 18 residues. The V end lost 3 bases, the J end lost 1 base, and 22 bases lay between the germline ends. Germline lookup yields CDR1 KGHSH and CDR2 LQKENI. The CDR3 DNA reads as TGTGCCAGCTCACCCGGACCTCGGACAGACGTACGTTCCTACGAGCAGTACTTC. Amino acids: CASSPGPRTDVRSYEQYF.

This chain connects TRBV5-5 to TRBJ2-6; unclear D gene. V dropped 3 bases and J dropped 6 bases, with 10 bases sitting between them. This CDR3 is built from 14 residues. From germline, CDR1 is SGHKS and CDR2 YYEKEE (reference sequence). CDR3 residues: CASSSQGAANVLTF. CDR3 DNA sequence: TGTGCCAGCAGCTCCCAAGGCGCGGCCAACGTCCTGACTTTC.

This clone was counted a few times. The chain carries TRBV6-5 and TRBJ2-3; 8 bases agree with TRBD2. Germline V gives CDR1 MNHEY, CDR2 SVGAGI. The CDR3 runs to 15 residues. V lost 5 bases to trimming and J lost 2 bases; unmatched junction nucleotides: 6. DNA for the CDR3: TGTGCCAGCAGTCAAGGCGGGGGGCACACAGATACGCAGTATTTT. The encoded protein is CASSQGGGHTDTQYF.

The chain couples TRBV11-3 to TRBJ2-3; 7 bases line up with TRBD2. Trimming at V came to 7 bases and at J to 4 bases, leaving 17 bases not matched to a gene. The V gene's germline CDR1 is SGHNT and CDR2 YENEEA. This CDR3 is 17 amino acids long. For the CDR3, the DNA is TGTGCCAGCACCCTAGAGGGGAGGGGCTACCAGCCAGATACGCAGTATTTT. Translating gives CASTLEGRGYQPDTQYF.

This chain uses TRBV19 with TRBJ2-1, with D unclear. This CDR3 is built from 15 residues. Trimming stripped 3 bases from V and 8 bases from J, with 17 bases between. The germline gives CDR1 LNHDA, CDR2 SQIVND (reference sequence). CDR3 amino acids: CASSILVGSIDEQFF. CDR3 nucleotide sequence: TGTGCCAGTAGTATTCTGGTGGGCAGCATCGATGAGCAGTTCTTC. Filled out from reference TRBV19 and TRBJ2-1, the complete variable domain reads DGGITQSPKYLFRKEGQNVTLSCEQNLNHDAMYWYRQDPGQGLRLIYYSQIVNDFQKGDIAEGYSVSREKKESFPLTVTSAQKNPTAFYLCASSILVGSIDEQFFGPGTRLTVL.

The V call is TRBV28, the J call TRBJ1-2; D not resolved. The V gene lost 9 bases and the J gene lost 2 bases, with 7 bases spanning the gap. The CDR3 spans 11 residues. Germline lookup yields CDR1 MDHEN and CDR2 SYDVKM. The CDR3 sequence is CASGGNYGYTF. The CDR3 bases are TGTGCCAGTGGAGGGAACTATGGCTACACCTTC.

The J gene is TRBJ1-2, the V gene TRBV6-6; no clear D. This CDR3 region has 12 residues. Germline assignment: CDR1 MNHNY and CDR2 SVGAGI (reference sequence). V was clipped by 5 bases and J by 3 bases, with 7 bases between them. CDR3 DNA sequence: TGTGCCAGCAGTCAAATCTACTATGGCTACACCTTC. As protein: CASSQIYYGYTF.

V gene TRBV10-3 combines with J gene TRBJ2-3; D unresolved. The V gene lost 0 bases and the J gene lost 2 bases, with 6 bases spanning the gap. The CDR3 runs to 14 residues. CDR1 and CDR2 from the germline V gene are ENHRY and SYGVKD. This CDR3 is CAISESGNTDTQYF. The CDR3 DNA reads TGTGCCATCAGTGAGTCGGGGAACACAGATACGCAGTATTTT.

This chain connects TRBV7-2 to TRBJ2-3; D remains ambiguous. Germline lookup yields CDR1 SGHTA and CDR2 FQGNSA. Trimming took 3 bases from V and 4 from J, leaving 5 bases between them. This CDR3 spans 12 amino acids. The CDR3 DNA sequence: TGTGCCAGCAGCTTGAGGCCAGATACGCAGTATTTT. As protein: CASSLRPDTQYF.

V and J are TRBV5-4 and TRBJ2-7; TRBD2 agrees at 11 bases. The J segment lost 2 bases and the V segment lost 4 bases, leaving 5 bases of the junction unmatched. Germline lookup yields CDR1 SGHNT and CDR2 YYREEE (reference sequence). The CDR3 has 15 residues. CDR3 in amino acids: CASSAPLAGAYEQYF. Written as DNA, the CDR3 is TGTGCCAGCAGCGCCCCACTAGCGGGGGCCTACGAGCAGTACTTC.

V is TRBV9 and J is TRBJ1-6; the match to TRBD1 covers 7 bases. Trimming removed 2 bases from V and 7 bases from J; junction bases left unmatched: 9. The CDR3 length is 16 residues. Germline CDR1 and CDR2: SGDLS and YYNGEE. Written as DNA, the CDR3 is TGTGCCAGCAGCGTCAAACCGGGACAGACCAATTCACCCCTCCACTTT. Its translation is CASSVKPGQTNSPLHF. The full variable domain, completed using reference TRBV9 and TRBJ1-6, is DSGVTQTPKHLITATGQRVTLRCSPRSGDLSVYWYQQSLDQGLQFLIQYYNGEERAKGNILERFSAQQFPDLHSELNLSSLELGDSALYFCASSVKPGQTNSPLHFGNGTRLTVT.

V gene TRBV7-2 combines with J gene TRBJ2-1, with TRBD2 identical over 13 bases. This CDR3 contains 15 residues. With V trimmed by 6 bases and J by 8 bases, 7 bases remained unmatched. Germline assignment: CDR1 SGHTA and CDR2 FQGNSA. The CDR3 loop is CASRETSGGAYEQFF. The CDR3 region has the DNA TGTGCCAGCAGAGAAACTAGCGGGGGGGCCTATGAGCAGTTCTTC.

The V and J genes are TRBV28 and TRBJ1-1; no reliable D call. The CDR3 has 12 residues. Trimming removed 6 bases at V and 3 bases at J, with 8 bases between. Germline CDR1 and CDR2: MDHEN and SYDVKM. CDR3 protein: CASRGGHTEAFF. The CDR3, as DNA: TGTGCCAGCAGGGGAGGGCACACTGAAGCTTTCTTT.

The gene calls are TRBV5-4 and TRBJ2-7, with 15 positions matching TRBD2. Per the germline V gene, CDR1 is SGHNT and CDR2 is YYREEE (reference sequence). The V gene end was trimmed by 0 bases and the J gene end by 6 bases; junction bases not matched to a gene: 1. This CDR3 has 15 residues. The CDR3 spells CASSLGGLAGGEQYF. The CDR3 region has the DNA TGTGCCAGCAGCTTGGGGGGACTAGCGGGAGGCGAGCAGTACTTC.

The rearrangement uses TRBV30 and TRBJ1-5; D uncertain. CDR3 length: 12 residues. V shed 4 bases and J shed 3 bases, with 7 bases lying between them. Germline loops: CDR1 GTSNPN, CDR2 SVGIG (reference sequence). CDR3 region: CAWTKDNQPQHF. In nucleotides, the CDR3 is TGTGCCTGGACTAAAGACAATCAGCCCCAGCATTTT.

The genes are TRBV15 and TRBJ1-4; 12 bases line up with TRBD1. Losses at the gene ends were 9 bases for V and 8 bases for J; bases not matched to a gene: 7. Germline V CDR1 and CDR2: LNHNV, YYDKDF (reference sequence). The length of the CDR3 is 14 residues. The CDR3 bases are TGTGCCACTAGGGGGACAGGGGGCAAGGAAAAACTGTTTTTT. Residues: CATRGTGGKEKLFF.

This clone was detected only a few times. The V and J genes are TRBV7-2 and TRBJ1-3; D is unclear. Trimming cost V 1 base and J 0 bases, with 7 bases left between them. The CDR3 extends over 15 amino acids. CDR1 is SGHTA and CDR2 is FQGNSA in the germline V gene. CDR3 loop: CASSLEGYSGNTIYF. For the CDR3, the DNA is TGTGCCAGCAGCTTAGAAGGGTACTCTGGAAACACCATATATTTT.

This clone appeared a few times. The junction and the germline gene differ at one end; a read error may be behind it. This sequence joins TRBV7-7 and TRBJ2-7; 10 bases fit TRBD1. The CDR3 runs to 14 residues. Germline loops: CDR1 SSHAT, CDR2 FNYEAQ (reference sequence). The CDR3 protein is CASSSGTGDYEQYF. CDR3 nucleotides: TGTGCTAGCAGCTCCGGGACAGGGGATTACGAGCAGTACTTC.

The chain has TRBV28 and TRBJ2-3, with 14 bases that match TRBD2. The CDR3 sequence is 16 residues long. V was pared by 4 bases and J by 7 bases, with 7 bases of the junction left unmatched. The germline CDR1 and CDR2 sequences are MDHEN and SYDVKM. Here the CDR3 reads CASSSTSGGVFNTQYF. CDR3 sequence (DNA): TGTGCCAGCAGTTCGACTAGCGGGGGGGTATTTAATACGCAGTATTTT.

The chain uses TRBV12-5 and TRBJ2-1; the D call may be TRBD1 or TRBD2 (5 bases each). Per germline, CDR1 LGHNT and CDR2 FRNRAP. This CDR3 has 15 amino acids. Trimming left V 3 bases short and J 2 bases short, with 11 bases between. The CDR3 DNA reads TGTGCTAGTGGTTTAGGGACCTTTCCCTACAATGAGCAGTTCTTC. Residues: CASGLGTFPYNEQFF.

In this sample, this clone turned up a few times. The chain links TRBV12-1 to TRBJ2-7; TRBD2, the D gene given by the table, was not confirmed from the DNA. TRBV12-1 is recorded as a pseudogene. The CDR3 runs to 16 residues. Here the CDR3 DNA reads TGTGCCAGCAGCTTCCAGCTAGCGTCGCTCTCCTACGAGCAGTACTTC. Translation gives CASSFQLASLSYEQYF.

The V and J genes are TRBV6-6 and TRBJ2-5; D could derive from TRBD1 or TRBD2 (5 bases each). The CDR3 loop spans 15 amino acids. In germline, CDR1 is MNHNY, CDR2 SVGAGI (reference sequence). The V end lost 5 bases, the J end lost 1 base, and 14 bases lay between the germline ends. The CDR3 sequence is CASSRPGRTQETQYF. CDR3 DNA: TGTGCCAGCAGTCGTCCGGGACGGACCCAAGAGACCCAGTACTTC.

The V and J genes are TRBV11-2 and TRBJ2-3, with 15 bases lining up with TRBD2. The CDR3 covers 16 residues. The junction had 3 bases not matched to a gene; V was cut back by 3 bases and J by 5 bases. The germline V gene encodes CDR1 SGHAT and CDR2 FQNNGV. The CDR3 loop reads CASSFGLAGGGDTQYF. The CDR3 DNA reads TGTGCCAGCAGCTTCGGACTAGCGGGAGGGGGAGATACGCAGTATTTT.

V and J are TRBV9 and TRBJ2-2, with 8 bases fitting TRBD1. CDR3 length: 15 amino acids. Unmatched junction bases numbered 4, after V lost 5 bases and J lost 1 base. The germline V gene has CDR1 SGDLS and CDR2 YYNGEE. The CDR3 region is CASSATGGNTGELFF. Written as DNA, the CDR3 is TGTGCCAGCAGTGCCACAGGGGGGAACACCGGGGAGCTGTTTTTT. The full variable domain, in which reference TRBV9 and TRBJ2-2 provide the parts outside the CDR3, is DSGVTQTPKHLITATGQRVTLRCSPRSGDLSVYWYQQSLDQGLQFLIQYYNGEERAKGNILERFSAQQFPDLHSELNLSSLELGDSALYFCASSATGGNTGELFFGEGSRLTVL.

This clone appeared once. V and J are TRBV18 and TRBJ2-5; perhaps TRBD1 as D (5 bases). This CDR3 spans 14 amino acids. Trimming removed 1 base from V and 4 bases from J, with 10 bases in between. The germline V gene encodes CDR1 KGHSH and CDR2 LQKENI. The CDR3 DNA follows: TGTGCCAGCTCACCACAAAAGGGGCGAGAGACCCAGTACTTC. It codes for CASSPQKGRETQYF. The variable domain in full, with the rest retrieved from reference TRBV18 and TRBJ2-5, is NAGVMQNPRHLVRRRGQEARLRCSPMKGHSHVYWYRQLPEEGLKFMVYLQKENIIDESGMPKERFSAEFPKEGPSILRIQQVVRGDSAAYFCASSPQKGRETQYFGPGTRLLVL.

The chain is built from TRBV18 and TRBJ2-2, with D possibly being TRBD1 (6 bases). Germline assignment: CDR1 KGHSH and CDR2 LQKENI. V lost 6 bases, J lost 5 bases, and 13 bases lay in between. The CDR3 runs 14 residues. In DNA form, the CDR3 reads TGTGCCAGCTCGACGGGACAACAAACCGGGGAGCTGTTTTTT. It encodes CASSTGQQTGELFF.

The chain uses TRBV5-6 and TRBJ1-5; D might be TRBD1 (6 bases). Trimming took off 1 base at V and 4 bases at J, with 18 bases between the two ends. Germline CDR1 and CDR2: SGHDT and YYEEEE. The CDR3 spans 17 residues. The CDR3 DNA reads TGTGCCAGCAGCTTGTGGGGGCCGGGGGGAGGGAATCAGCCCCAGCATTTT. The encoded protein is CASSLWGPGGGNQPQHF.

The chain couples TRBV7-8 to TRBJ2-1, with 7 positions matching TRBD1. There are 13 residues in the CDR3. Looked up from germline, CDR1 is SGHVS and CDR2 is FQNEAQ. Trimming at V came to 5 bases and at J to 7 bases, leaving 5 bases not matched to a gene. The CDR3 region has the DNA TGTGCCAGCAGCCCGGGACAGTATAATGAGCAGTTCTTC. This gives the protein CASSPGQYNEQFF.